One and the same sample provided the 10 T cell receptor beta chains below, sequenced in a study of blood T cell repertoires in COVID-19. Method: immunoSEQ multiplex PCR; TCRdb's copy keeps in-frame clones and lacks some. The table records roughly 200,000 clones, approximately 80% of them present only once. The specimen sequenced was peripheral blood. These receptors originate from a woman of 80 years or more with COVID-19, enrolled during active disease.

This chain connects TRBV3-1 (or the pseudogene TRBV3-2) to TRBJ1-5; no definite D call. CDR1 is LGHDT, CDR2 YNNKEL, per germline (reference sequence). The CDR3 has 15 amino acids. Trimming took 3 bases from V and 3 from J, leaving 12 bases between them. CDR3 sequence (DNA): TGTGCCAGCAGCCAGGAAGCAGGTTCCAATCAGCCCCAGCATTTT. Amino acid sequence: CASSQEAGSNQPQHF.

The chain joins TRBV5-1 to TRBJ1-1, with D possibly matching TRBD1 (5 bases). V was shortened by 0 bases and J by 7 bases, with 10 bases between the two germline ends. The germline gives CDR1 SGHRS, CDR2 YFSETQ. The CDR3 totals 13 residues. The CDR3 region has the DNA TGCGCCAGCAGCTTGGCTGAAGGGGATGAAGCTTTCTTT. This encodes CASSLAEGDEAFF.

V usage is TRBV2 and J usage is TRBJ2-2, with 9 nucleotides matching TRBD1. CDR1 and CDR2 from the germline V gene are SNHLY and FYNNEI. The CDR3 consists of 13 residues. V was pared by 8 bases and J by 5 bases, with 3 bases of the junction left unmatched. The CDR3 spells CASEQGATGELFF. Here the CDR3 DNA reads TGTGCCAGCGAACAGGGGGCTACCGGGGAGCTGTTTTTT.

The chain couples TRBV24-1 to TRBJ1-5, with 7 bases matching TRBD1. The trim removed 3 bases at V and 5 bases at J, leaving 9 bases unmatched. Germline V lookup: CDR1 KGHDR, CDR2 SFDVKD. The CDR3 length is 16 residues. CDR3 in amino acids: CATSDAGRGIYQPQHF. The CDR3 DNA is TGTGCCACCAGTGATGCGGGCAGGGGGATCTATCAGCCCCAGCATTTT.

The chain is built from TRBV6-4 and TRBJ2-7, with 11 bases that match TRBD2. Losses at the gene ends were 4 bases for V and 4 bases for J; bases not matched to a gene: 6. In germline, CDR1 is MRHNA, CDR2 SNTAGT. This CDR3 has 15 residues. CDR3 in amino acids: CASSVHGTSGYEQYV. CDR3 DNA: TGTGCCAGCAGTGTCCATGGGACTAGCGGATACGAGCAGTACGTC.

The rearrangement joins TRBV19 to TRBJ2-7; 7 bases align to TRBD1. This CDR3 is 15 amino acids long. Germline V lookup: CDR1 LNHDA, CDR2 SQIVND (reference sequence). J gave up 0 bases and V 6 bases, and 8 bases lay outside the gene matches. The CDR3 spells CASREGGTSSYEQYF. The DNA for the CDR3 is TGTGCCAGTAGGGAAGGGGGCACAAGCTCCTACGAGCAGTACTTC.

V gene TRBV24-1 combines with J gene TRBJ1-1; D is unclear. Germline CDR1 and CDR2: KGHDR and SFDVKD. The CDR3 totals 15 residues. V was cut by 4 bases and J by 4 bases, with 15 bases left in between. CDR3 residues: CATSESKEVGTEAFF. DNA for the CDR3: TGTGCCACCAGTGAATCAAAGGAGGTGGGCACTGAAGCTTTCTTT.

The chain uses TRBV3-1 (or the pseudogene TRBV3-2) and TRBJ1-5; no firm D call. V was shortened by 1 base and J by 7 bases, with 11 bases between the two germline ends. The length of the CDR3 is 14 residues. CDR1 is LGHDT, CDR2 YNNKEL, per germline (reference sequence). The CDR3 sequence is CASSQAGIGQPQHF. The CDR3 nucleotides are TGTGCCAGCAGCCAAGCGGGGATCGGACAGCCCCAGCATTTT.

The chain has TRBV2 and TRBJ1-5; 9 bases are a match to TRBD1. Unmatched junction bases numbered 6, after V lost 6 bases and J lost 6 bases. The V gene's germline CDR1 is SNHLY and CDR2 FYNNEI. CDR3 length equals 14 residues. CDR3 DNA: TGTGCCAGCAGGGCGACAGGGGGAACTCAGCCCCAGCATTTT. Amino acid sequence: CASRATGGTQPQHF.

The V gene is TRBV5-1, the J gene TRBJ2-3; 12 bases line up with TRBD1. Looked up from germline, CDR1 is SGHRS and CDR2 is YFSETQ. This CDR3 spans 16 amino acids. V shed 0 bases and J 4 bases; nucleotides not matched to a gene: 3. The CDR3 protein is CASSLAGQGASDTQYF. As DNA, the CDR3 is TGCGCCAGCAGCTTGGCGGGACAGGGGGCCTCAGATACGCAGTATTTT.